This T cell receptor beta chain is drawn from a study of blood T cell repertoires in COVID-19. How the authors handled the data: Amplification from reference gene primers served as the basis for estimated nucleated cell counts. Sequencing was performed with immunoSEQ multiplex PCR; in TCRdb, only in-frame clones are kept and a portion is missing. V, J and clone size derive from that table, while D and trimming were established from the DNA sequence. The sample shows roughly 41,000 clones, about 85% of them seen only once. Patients of the Seattle cohort, enrolled during active infection, were followed longitudinally. Sequencing was performed on peripheral blood. The receptor comes from a man aged 60-69 years with COVID-19, enrolled during active disease.

CDR3 in amino acids: CASSQDSPGTGVVSNQPQHF. The CDR3 bases are TGCGCCAGCAGCCAAGATTCCCCGGGGACAGGGGTGGTTAGCAATCAGCCCCAGCATTTT. This chain uses TRBV4-3 with TRBJ1-5, with 10 bases matching TRBD1. The CDR3 has 20 amino acids. Trimming cost V 0 bases and J 0 bases; bases outside gene matches: 11. CDR1 and CDR2 from the germline V gene are LGHNA and YSLEER.